This TCR beta chain is from a study of T cell responses to AZD1222 COVID-19 vaccine. The V and J ends lost 3 bases and 3 bases respectively, with 11 bases between them. The germline CDR1 and CDR2 sequences are SGHVS and FQNEAQ. The CDR3 runs 14 residues. Points from the study as a whole: Compared with day 0, the breadth and depth of the Spike-specific TCR repertoire rose significantly after two doses of AZD1222. Donors, mostly white British, included more females; clonal diversity was possibly underestimated.

A remark on this clone: Its target is not known.

TCRdb's copy holds only in-frame clones and misses some; the assay was immunoSEQ multiplex PCR. Seen here are approximately 96,000 clones, 75% to 95% observed once, and the top ten hold around a tenth. The chain combines TRBV7-8 with TRBJ1-1, with a possible D match to TRBD1 (6 bases). This sequence originates from an adult who received the AZD1222 COVID-19 vaccine. The specimen was peripheral blood, collected 28 days after the second AZD1222 dose. CDR3 region: CASSLGGMDTEAFF. CDR3 in DNA: TGTGCCAGCAGCTTGGGGGGCATGGACACTGAAGCTTTCTTT.